This TCR beta chain originates from a study of post-analysis software for immune sequencing data. General observations from the study: A handful of TRBV segments were more frequent in patients than controls; TRBV5-6, TRBV5-1 and TRBV20-1 belonged to this group.

Presence of unique molecular identifiers characterized the TCR beta cDNA libraries. TCRdb recomputed calls from the PCR reads with MiXCR, one row per CDR3 protein. The data contain hundreds of thousands of distinct CDR3 sequences, approximately 60% of them singletons. There are a few counts of this clonotype. The antigen is not known. The CDR3 runs to 14 residues. Germline lookup yields CDR1 DFQATT and CDR2 SNEGSKA (reference sequence). The germline V and J ends were trimmed by 1 base and 0 bases, with 8 bases remaining between them. Sample: blood. This chain links TRBV20-1 with TRBJ2-3; D tentatively fits TRBD1 or TRBD2 (5 bases each). The sequence came from a girl aged 2 to 9 with multiple sclerosis. CDR3 residues: CSARAGPSTDTQYF. The CDR3 nucleotides are TGCAGTGCTAGAGCGGGGCCTAGCACAGATACGCAGTATTTT.